Below, one TCR beta chain is given with its context. Its antigen is not identified. Primers for the PCR totalled 60 Vbeta and 13 Jbeta. Only in-frame clones appear in the TCRdb table, and some are missing; sequencing was by immunoSEQ multiplex PCR. The data contain roughly 110,000 clones, around three quarters of them singletons. The CDR3 length is 16 residues. Germline assignment: CDR1 SEHNR and CDR2 FQNEAQ (reference sequence). Trimming removed 3 bases from V and 0 bases from J; junction bases left unmatched: 5. The data are from a study of cytomegalovirus exposure and HLA in healthy donors. Study results and caveats: For TCR beta chains, V- and J-gene trimming was later linked to a missense DCLRE1C variant. 150 to 200 TCR beta chains were listed as cytomegalovirus-associated.

Healthy donors of bone marrow made up the group. This rearrangement joins TRBV7-9 to TRBJ1-2; TRBD1 aligns across 9 bases. The receptor's source is a human donor in good health. The source material was PBMCs. CDR3 bases: TGTGCCAGCAGCTTGTCGGGACAGGGAGCTAACTATGGCTACACCTTC. Translated, it gives CASSLSGQGANYGYTF. Full variable domain (remainder filled in from reference TRBV7-9 and TRBJ1-2): DTGVSQNPRHKITKRGQNVTFRCDPISEHNRLYWYRQTLGQGPEFLTYFQNEAQLEKSRLLSDRFSAERPKGSFSTLEIQRTEQGDSAMYLCASSLSGQGANYGYTFGSGTRLTVV.